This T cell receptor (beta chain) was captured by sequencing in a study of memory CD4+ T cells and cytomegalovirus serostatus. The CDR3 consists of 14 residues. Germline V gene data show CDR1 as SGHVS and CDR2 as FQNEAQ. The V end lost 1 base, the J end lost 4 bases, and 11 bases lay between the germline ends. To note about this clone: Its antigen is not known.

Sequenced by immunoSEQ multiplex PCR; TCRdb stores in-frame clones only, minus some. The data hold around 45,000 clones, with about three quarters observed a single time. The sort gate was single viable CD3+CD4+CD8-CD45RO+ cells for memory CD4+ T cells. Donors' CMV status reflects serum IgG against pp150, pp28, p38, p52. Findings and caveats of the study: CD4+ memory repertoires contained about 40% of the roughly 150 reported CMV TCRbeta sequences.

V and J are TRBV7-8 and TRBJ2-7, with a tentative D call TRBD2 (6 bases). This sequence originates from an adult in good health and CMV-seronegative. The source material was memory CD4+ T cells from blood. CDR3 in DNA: TGTGCCAGCAGCTTAGGGGAGGCGGCTTACGAGCAGTACTTC. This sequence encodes CASSLGEAAYEQYF.